This T cell receptor beta chain was sequenced for a study of blood T cell repertoires in COVID-19. This CDR3 has 13 residues. The V and J ends lost 4 bases and 6 bases, in that order; junction bases with no gene match: 6. Germline CDR1 and CDR2: SGHRS and YFSETQ. The assay was immunoSEQ multiplex PCR, and TCRdb's table has in-frame clones only and misses some. In the table there are approximately 440,000 clones, about 92% of which are singletons. Input material: PBMCs or T cells enriched from blood (not recorded which). V is TRBV5-1 and J is TRBJ1-2; 7 positions match TRBD1. This TCR came from a young man who had recovered from COVID-19. DNA for the CDR3: TGCGCCAGCAGCGTAACAGGGGCTGATGGCTACACCTTC. It yields the protein CASSVTGADGYTF. The entire variable domain, with the rest obtained from reference TRBV5-1 and TRBJ1-2, is as follows: KAGVTQTPRYLIKTRGQQVTLSCSPISGHRSVSWYQQTPGQGLQFLFEYFSETQRNKGNFPGRFSGRQFSNSRSEMNVSTLELGDSALYLCASSVTGADGYTFGSGTRLTVV.